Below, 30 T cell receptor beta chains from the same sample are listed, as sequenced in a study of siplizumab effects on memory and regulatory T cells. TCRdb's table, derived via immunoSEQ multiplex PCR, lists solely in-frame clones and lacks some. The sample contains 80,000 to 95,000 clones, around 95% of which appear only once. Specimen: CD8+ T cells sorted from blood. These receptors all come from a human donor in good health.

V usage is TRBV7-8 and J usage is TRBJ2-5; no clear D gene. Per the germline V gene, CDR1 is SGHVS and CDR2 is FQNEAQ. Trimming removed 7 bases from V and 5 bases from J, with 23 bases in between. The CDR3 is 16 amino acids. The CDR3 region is CASMSAAFRAWETQYF. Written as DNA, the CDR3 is TGTGCCAGCATGTCTGCCGCCTTTCGGGCCTGGGAGACCCAGTACTTC.

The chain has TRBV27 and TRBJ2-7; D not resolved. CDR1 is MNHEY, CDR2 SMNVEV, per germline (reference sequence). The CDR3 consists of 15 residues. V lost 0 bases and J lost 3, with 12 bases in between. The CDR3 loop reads CASSLSATSHYEQYF. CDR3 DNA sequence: TGTGCCAGCAGTTTATCTGCGACTTCCCACTACGAGCAGTACTTC.

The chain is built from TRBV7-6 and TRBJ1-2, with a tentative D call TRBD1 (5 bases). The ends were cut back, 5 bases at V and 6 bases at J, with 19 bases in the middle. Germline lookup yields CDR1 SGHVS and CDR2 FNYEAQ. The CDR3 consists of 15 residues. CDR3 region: CASSGSVGGGDGYTF. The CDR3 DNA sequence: TGTGCCAGCAGCGGTAGCGTGGGGGGAGGGGATGGCTACACCTTC.

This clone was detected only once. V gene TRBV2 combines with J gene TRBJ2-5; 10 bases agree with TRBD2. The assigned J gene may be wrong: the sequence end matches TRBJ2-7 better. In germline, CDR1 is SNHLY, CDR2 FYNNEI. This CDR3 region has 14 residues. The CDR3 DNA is TGTGCCAGCTCTGAAGGACTAGCGGCCTACGAGCAGTACTTC. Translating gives CASSEGLAAYEQYF.

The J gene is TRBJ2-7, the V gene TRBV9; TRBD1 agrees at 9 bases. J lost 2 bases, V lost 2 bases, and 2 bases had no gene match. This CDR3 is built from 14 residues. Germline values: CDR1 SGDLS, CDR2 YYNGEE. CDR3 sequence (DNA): TGTGCCAGCAGCGTGGGACAGGGAACCTACGAGCAGTACTTC. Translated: CASSVGQGTYEQYF.

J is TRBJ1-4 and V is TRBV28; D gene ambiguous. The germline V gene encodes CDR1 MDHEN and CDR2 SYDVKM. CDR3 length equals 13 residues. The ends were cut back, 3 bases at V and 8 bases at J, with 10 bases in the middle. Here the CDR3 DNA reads TGTGCCAGCAGTTTTGAGATCCGGGAAAAACTGTTTTTT. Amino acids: CASSFEIREKLFF.

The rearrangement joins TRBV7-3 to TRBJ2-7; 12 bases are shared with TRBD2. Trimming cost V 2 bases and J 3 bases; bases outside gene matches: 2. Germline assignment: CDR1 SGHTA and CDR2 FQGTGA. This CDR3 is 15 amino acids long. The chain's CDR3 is CASSLGLAGNYEQYF. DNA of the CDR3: TGTGCCAGCAGCTTAGGACTAGCGGGGAACTACGAGCAGTACTTC.

CDR3 coding DNA: TGTGCCAGCAGGTACCCTAGCGGCGAGCAGTTCTTC. Residues: CASRYPSGEQFF. The chain links TRBV6-5 to TRBJ2-1; 7 bases map to TRBD2. This CDR3 contains 12 residues. Germline CDR1 reads MNHEY; CDR2 reads SVGAGI. After removal of 6 bases from V and 10 bases from J, the junction contained 6 bases not matched to a gene.

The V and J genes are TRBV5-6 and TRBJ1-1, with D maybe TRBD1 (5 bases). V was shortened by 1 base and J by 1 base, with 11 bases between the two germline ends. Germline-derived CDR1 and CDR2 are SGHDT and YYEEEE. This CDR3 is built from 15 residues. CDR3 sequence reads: CASSLRTSTNTEAFF. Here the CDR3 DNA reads TGTGCCAGCAGCTTGAGGACAAGCACGAACACTGAAGCTTTCTTT.

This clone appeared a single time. CDR3 sequence: CASSGTSGSIDTQYF. In DNA form, the CDR3 reads TGTGCCAGTAGTGGGACTAGCGGGAGTATAGATACGCAGTATTTT. The chain combines TRBV19 with TRBJ2-3; 14 positions match TRBD2. Germline trimming cut 5 bases from V and 5 bases from J; bases unmatched to any gene: 3. This CDR3 has 15 residues. Per germline, CDR1 LNHDA and CDR2 SQIVND (reference sequence).

The CDR3, as DNA: TGTGCCAGCAGCTTAGATGGGACAGAAGGCATCTATGGCTACACCTTC. Its translation: CASSLDGTEGIYGYTF. The V and J genes are TRBV7-9 and TRBJ1-2, with 7 bases identical to TRBD1. Germline lookup yields CDR1 SEHNR and CDR2 FQNEAQ (reference sequence). V shed 1 base, J shed 4 bases, and the junction held 9 bases outside the gene matches. The CDR3 consists of 16 residues. The full variable domain, with the rest looked up from reference TRBV7-9 and TRBJ1-2, is DTGVSQNPRHKITKRGQNVTFRCDPISEHNRLYWYRQTLGQGPEFLTYFQNEAQLEKSRLLSDRFSAERPKGSFSTLEIQRTEQGDSAMYLCASSLDGTEGIYGYTFGSGTRLTVV.

The CDR3 coding sequence is TGTGCCAGCAGCCCGGGACAGGGGGGATTGTACGAGCAGTACTTC. Its translation: CASSPGQGGLYEQYF. The chain recombines TRBV9 with TRBJ2-7, with 11 positions matching TRBD1. From germline, CDR1 is SGDLS and CDR2 YYNGEE. The CDR3 is 15 amino acids. V trimming: 4 bases; J trimming: 4 bases; junction bases outside the gene matches: 7.

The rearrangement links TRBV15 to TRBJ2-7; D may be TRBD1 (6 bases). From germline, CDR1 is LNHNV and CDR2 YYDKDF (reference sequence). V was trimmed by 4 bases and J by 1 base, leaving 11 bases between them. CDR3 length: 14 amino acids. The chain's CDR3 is CATSTRDRSYEQYF. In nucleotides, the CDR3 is TGTGCCACCAGCACGAGAGACAGGTCCTACGAGCAGTACTTC.

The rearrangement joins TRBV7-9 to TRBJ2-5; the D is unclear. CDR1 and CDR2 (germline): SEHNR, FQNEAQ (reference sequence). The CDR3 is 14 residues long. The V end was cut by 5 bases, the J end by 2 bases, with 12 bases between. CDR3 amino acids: CASSKVTAQETQYF. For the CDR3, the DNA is TGTGCCAGCAGCAAGGTAACTGCGCAAGAGACCCAGTACTTC.

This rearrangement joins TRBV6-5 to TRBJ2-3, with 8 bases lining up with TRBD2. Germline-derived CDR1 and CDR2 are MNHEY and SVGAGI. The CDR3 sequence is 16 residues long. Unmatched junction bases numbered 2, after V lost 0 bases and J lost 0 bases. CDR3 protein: CASSYSSSGSTDTQYF. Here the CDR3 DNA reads TGTGCCAGCAGTTACTCGTCTAGCGGGAGCACAGATACGCAGTATTTT.

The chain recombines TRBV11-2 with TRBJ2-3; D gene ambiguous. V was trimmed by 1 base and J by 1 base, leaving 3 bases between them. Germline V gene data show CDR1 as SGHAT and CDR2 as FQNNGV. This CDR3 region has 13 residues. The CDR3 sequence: CASSLGGTDTQYF. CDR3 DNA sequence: TGTGCCAGCAGCTTAGGGGGCACAGATACGCAGTATTTT.

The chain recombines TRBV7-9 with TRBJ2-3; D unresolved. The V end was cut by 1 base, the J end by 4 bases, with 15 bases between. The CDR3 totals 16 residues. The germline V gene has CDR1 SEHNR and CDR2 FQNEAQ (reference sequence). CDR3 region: CASSLGAAVNPDTQYF. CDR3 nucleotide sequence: TGTGCCAGCAGCTTAGGGGCTGCGGTCAACCCAGATACGCAGTATTTT.

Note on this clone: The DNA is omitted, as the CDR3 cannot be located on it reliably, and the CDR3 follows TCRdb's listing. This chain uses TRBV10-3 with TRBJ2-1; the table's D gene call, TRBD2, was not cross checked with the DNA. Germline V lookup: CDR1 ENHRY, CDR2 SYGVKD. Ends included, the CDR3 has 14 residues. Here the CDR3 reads CAISEGVASGSKFF.

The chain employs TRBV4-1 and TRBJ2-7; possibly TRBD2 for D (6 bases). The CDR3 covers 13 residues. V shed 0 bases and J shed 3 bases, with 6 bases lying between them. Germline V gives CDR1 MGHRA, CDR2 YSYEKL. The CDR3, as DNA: TGCGCCAGCAGCCAAGAGACTAGCTACGAGCAGTACTTC. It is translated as CASSQETSYEQYF.

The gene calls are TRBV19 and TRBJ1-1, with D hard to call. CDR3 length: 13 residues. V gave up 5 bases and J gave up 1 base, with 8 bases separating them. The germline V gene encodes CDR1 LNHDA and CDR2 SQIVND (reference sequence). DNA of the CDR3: TGTGCCAGTAGTTGGACGGGGAACACTGAAGCTTTCTTT. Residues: CASSWTGNTEAFF.

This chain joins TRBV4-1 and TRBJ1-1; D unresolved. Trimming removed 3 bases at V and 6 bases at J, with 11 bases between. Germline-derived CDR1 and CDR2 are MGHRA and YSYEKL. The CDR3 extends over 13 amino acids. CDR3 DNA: TGCGCCAGCAGCCACAGACCCGATGCTGAAGCTTTCTTT. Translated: CASSHRPDAEAFF.

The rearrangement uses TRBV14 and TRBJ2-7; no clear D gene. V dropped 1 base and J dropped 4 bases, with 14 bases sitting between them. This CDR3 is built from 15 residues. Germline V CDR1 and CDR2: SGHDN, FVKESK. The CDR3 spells CASSQVGRPIYEQYF. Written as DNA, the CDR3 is TGTGCCAGCAGCCAAGTGGGCCGGCCAATTTACGAGCAGTACTTC.

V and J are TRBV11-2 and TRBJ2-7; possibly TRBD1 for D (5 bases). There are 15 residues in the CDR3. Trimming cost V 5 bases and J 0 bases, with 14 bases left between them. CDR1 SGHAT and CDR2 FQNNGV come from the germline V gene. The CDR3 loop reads CASSPTGSSSYEQYF. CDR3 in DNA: TGTGCCAGCAGCCCTACAGGATCAAGCTCCTACGAGCAGTACTTC.

The CDR3 spells CASSIGTGEYYEQYF. The CDR3 coding sequence is TGTGCCAGCAGCATTGGGACAGGGGAATACTACGAGCAGTACTTC. V gene TRBV7-9 combines with J gene TRBJ2-7; TRBD1 matches at 10 bases. The CDR3 length is 15 residues. Losses at the gene ends were 5 bases for V and 3 bases for J; bases not matched to a gene: 7. Germline V gives CDR1 SEHNR, CDR2 FQNEAQ (reference sequence).

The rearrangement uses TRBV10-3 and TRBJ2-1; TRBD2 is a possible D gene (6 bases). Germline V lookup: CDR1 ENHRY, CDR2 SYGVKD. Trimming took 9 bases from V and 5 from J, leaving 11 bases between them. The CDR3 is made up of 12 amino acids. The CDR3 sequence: CAITPGDNEQFF. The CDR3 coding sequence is TGTGCCATTACCCCGGGAGACAATGAGCAGTTCTTC.

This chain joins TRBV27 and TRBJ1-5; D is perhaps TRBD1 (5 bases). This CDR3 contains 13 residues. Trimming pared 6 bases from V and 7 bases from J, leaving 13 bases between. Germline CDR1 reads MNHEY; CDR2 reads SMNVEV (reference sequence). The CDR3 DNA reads TGTGCCAGCAGGCCGACAGTAACCCAGCCCCAGCATTTT. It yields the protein CASRPTVTQPQHF.

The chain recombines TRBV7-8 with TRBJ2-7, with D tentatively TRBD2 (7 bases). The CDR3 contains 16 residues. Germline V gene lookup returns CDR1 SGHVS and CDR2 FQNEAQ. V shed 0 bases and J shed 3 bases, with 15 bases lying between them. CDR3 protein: CASSLASSGGFYEQYF. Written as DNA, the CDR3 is TGTGCCAGCAGCTTAGCCTCGTCGGGGGGCTTCTACGAGCAGTACTTC.

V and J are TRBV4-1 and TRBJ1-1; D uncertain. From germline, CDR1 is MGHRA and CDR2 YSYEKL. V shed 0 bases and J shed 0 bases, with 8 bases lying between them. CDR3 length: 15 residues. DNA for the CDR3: TGCGCCAGCAGCCAAGAAGGCAGGATGAACACTGAAGCTTTCTTT. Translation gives CASSQEGRMNTEAFF.

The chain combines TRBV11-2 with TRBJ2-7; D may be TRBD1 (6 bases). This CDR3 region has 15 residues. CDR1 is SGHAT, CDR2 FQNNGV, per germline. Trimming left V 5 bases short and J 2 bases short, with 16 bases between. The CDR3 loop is CASSAFRGGTYEQYF. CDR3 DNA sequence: TGTGCCAGCAGCGCATTCAGGGGTGGGACCTACGAGCAGTACTTC. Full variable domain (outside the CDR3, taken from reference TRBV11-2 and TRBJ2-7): EAGVAQSPRYKIIEKRQSVAFWCNPISGHATLYWYQQILGQGPKLLIQFQNNGVVDDSQLPKDRFSAERLKGVDSTLKIQPAKLEDSAVYLCASSAFRGGTYEQYFGPGTRLTVT.

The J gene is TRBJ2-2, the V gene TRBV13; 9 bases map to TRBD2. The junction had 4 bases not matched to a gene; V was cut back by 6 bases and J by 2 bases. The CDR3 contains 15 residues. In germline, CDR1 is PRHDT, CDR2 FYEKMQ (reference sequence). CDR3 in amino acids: CASSLLAGNTGELFF. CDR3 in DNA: TGTGCCAGCAGTTTACTAGCGGGTAACACCGGGGAGCTGTTTTTT.